The 21 T cell receptor beta chains reported below all come from one sample, sequenced in a study of blood T cells in healthy people across ages. It was with a sample-barcoded 5' primer and a J-beta primer mix that a second PCR of roughly 7 to 12 cycles was run. Each CDR3 protein gets one entry after TCRdb re-called the 5' RACE reads with MiXCR. The sample records about 840,000 distinct CDR3 sequences, about 28% being singletons. These data were likewise used in another study, on T cells of mothers and their children.

Sample: blood. These receptors all stem from a woman in her thirties or forties in good health.

This clonotype appeared many times. V gene TRBV20-1 combines with J gene TRBJ2-7; TRBD1 matches at 11 bases. The length of the CDR3 is 14 residues. V dropped 3 bases and J dropped 6; count of bases not matched to a gene: 7. CDR1 and CDR2 (germline): DFQATT, SNEGSKA (reference sequence). The CDR3 coding sequence is TGCAGTGCTAGCGCCCAGGGACAGGGGGGCGAGCAGTACTTC. Translating gives CSASAQGQGGEQYF.

The chain has TRBV12-3 or TRBV12-4 and TRBJ1-5; D uncertain. Trimming removed 1 base from V and 5 bases from J, with 21 bases in between. The CDR3 extends over 18 amino acids. The CDR3 loop reads CASSLVARSFGRYQPQHF. The CDR3 nucleotides read TGTGCCAGCAGTTTAGTGGCAAGATCTTTTGGCCGCTATCAGCCCCAGCATTTT.

The sample holds a few counts of this clonotype. A much more abundant neighbour one base away suggests this may be a read error. The chain combines TRBV20-1 with TRBJ2-7; D may correspond to TRBD1 or TRBD2 (5 bases each). The CDR3 sequence is 14 residues long. The ends were cut back, 5 bases at V and 4 bases at J, with 18 bases in the middle. CDR1 is DFQATT and CDR2 is SNEGSKA in the germline V gene (reference sequence). CDR3 in DNA: TGCAGTGCTGAGAACACCGGGACCGGATACGAGCAGTACTTC. It is translated as CSAENTGTGYEQYF.

The CDR3 loop reads CSARAVKVEETQYF. CDR3 nucleotide sequence: TGCAGTGCTAGGGCCGTTAAGGTGGAAGAGACCCAGTACTTC. The chain links TRBV20-1 to TRBJ2-5, with D hard to call. Germline V gives CDR1 DFQATT, CDR2 SNEGSKA (reference sequence). The CDR3 runs to 14 residues. Trimming removed 3 bases at V and 3 bases at J, with 14 bases between.

About this clonotype: A much larger clone lies a single base off, so this may be a read error. The CDR3 DNA sequence: TGTGCCGTCAGTGGGGACAGGGGTATCTCCTACGAGCAGTACTTC. As protein: CAVSGDRGISYEQYF. V gene TRBV10-3 combines with J gene TRBJ2-7; 10 bases fit TRBD1. The length of the CDR3 is 15 residues. Germline lookup yields CDR1 ENHRY and CDR2 SYGVKD.

V usage is TRBV4-3 and J usage is TRBJ1-2, with a weak D call TRBD1 (5 bases). The CDR3 has 13 residues. Germline V lookup: CDR1 LGHNA, CDR2 YSLEER. The germline V and J ends were trimmed by 0 bases and 10 bases, with 12 bases remaining between them. The CDR3 DNA reads as TGCGCCAGCAGCCAAGATTGGGGCGGTGACTACACCTTC. The encoded protein is CASSQDWGGDYTF.

The genes are TRBV21-1 and TRBJ1-2. TRBV21-1 is reported as a pseudogene. The CDR3 extends over 14 amino acids. CDR3 in amino acids: CASSKAASNYGYTF. The CDR3 DNA reads TGTGCCAGCAGCAAAGCAGCCAGTAACTATGGCTACACCTTC.

This clonotype was counted only a few times. V gene TRBV5-1 combines with J gene TRBJ2-2; maybe TRBD1 (5 bases). CDR3 length: 15 residues. V lost 3 bases to trimming and J lost 5 bases, with 14 bases between them. Germline-derived CDR1 and CDR2 are SGHRS and YFSETQ. The CDR3 loop reads CASSYLGRETGELFF. CDR3 bases: TGCGCCAGCAGCTACCTGGGCAGGGAAACCGGGGAGCTGTTTTTT.

In the case of this clonotype: This clone may be a read error of a much larger clone one base away. This chain joins TRBV9 and TRBJ2-4, with a tentative D call TRBD1 (6 bases). V dropped 0 bases and J dropped 15 bases, with 22 bases sitting between them. This CDR3 spans 15 amino acids. Germline lookup yields CDR1 SGDLS and CDR2 YYNGEE. CDR3: CASSVEQGGSYERYF. CDR3 nucleotides: TGTGCCAGCAGCGTAGAACAGGGTGGTTCCTACGAGCGGTACTTC.

The gene calls are TRBV11-2 and TRBJ2-7; 8 bases line up with TRBD2. Trimming cost V 5 bases and J 7 bases; bases outside gene matches: 16. The CDR3 contains 16 residues. CDR1 SGHAT and CDR2 FQNNGV come from the germline V gene. The CDR3 region has the DNA TGTGCCAGCAGCCTCCGACTAACGGGGGGGCCTAGTGAGCAGTACTTC. Amino acids: CASSLRLTGGPSEQYF.

This clonotype has a handful of counts. The V and J genes are TRBV30 and TRBJ2-7; D ambiguous. Between the trimmed V and J ends, which lost 2 bases and 4 bases, there was a span of 6 bases. Germline CDR1 GTSNPN, CDR2 SVGIG (reference sequence). This CDR3 is 11 amino acids long. CDR3 amino acids: CAWSRQYEQYF. CDR3 nucleotide sequence: TGTGCCTGGAGTCGGCAGTACGAGCAGTACTTC.

J is TRBJ1-5 and V is TRBV20-1; unclear D gene. This CDR3 contains 14 residues. V shed 0 bases and J shed 6 bases, with 12 bases lying between them. Germline V gene sequence: CDR1 DFQATT, CDR2 SNEGSKA (reference sequence). The CDR3 loop reads CSARDRQVAQPQHF. The CDR3 region has the DNA TGCAGTGCTAGAGATCGGCAGGTAGCTCAGCCCCAGCATTTT.

Comments on this clonotype: With a much larger clone just one base away, this may be a read error. The chain couples TRBV3-1 to TRBJ2-5; TRBD2 matches at 10 bases. This CDR3 comprises 16 residues. Germline loops: CDR1 LGHDT, CDR2 YNNKEL (reference sequence). The trim removed 0 bases at V and 5 bases at J, leaving 6 bases unmatched. CDR3 sequence (DNA): TGTGCCAGCAGCCAAGAACAAGCGGGGGGGAGGGAGACCCAGTACTTC. Protein sequence: CASSQEQAGGRETQYF.

The genes are TRBV28 and TRBJ2-1; 7 nucleotides match TRBD1. V gave up 6 bases and J gave up 1 base; unmatched junction bases: 9. Germline CDR1 MDHEN, CDR2 SYDVKM. This CDR3 contains 16 residues. The CDR3 DNA reads as TGTGCCAGCAGGACCGGGACAGCGATTTCCTACAATGAGCAGTTCTTC. Amino acid sequence: CASRTGTAISYNEQFF.

The rearrangement uses TRBV10-3 and TRBJ2-7, with a weak D call TRBD2 (6 bases). The end of the DNA aligns better with TRBJ2-5, so the J call may be wrong. Germline V gene lookup returns CDR1 ENHRY and CDR2 SYGVKD. This CDR3 has 14 residues. CDR3 nucleotide sequence: TGTGCCATCAGCCCTGGGGGGACGTGGGAGACCCAGTACTTC. Translated: CAISPGGTWETQYF.

This sequence joins TRBV5-1 and TRBJ2-1; 7 bases align to TRBD1. With 4 bases clipped from V and 7 bases from J, the junction kept 8 bases outside the gene matches. This CDR3 is built from 14 residues. In germline, CDR1 is SGHRS, CDR2 YFSETQ. The CDR3 loop is CASSPLTTGNEQFF. CDR3 sequence (DNA): TGCGCCAGCAGCCCCCTGACGACAGGGAATGAGCAGTTCTTC.

This clonotype was seen at least ten times. The rearrangement uses TRBV7-2 and TRBJ2-7; D not resolved. Per the germline V gene, CDR1 is SGHTA and CDR2 is FQGNSA. CDR3 length: 14 amino acids. V lost 1 base to trimming and J lost 1 base, with 8 bases between them. CDR3 sequence (DNA): TGTGCCAGCAGCTTAGGGGTTAGATCCTACGAGCAGTACTTC. Its protein product is CASSLGVRSYEQYF.

About this clonotype: Given a much more abundant clone one base away, this may be a read error. This chain joins TRBV29-1 and TRBJ2-1; D is perhaps TRBD1 (6 bases). Germline V gives CDR1 SQVTM, CDR2 ANQGSEA. V was cut by 7 bases and J by 10 bases, with 20 bases left in between. CDR3 size: 13 residues. CDR3 protein: CSARVQGAYEQFF. In nucleotides, the CDR3 is TGCAGCGCCCGGGTACAGGGCGCGTACGAGCAGTTCTTC.

This clonotype was detected only a few times. V gene TRBV7-9 combines with J gene TRBJ2-5; the D call may be TRBD1 or TRBD2 (5 bases each). The V gene lost 5 bases and the J gene lost 1 base, with 20 bases spanning the gap. Germline CDR1 SEHNR, CDR2 FQNEAQ (reference sequence). The CDR3 sequence is 17 residues long. The CDR3 reads CASSQTGTYDVQETQYF. CDR3 nucleotide sequence: TGTGCCAGCAGCCAGACCGGGACCTATGATGTCCAAGAGACCCAGTACTTC.

V usage is TRBV11-2 and J usage is TRBJ2-1, with TRBD1 matching over 7 bases. The V gene's germline CDR1 is SGHAT and CDR2 FQNNGV. The J segment lost 4 bases and the V segment lost 5 bases, leaving 14 bases of the junction unmatched. This CDR3 has 17 amino acids. This CDR3 is CASSPAVGTDYYNEQFF. CDR3 in DNA: TGTGCCAGCAGCCCAGCAGTTGGGACAGATTATTACAATGAGCAGTTCTTC.

Worth noting for this clonotype: This sequence may be a read error, since a much larger clone differs from it by one base. The genes are TRBV6-5 and TRBJ1-2; D is perhaps TRBD1 (5 bases). Between the trimmed V and J ends, which lost 6 bases and 8 bases, there was a span of 16 bases. The CDR3 has 13 amino acids. Germline CDR1 is MNHEY and CDR2 is SVGAGI. The CDR3 DNA is TGTGCCAGCAGATATCGGGGGTCTACCGGCTACACCTTC. Translation: CASRYRGSTGYTF.